The 13 T cell receptor beta chains below all came from one sample that was sequenced in a study of blood T cell repertoires in COVID-19. The method was immunoSEQ multiplex PCR; TCRdb's version includes in-frame clones alone and lacks a portion of them. The sample records under 150,000 clones, approximately 90% being singletons. The sequencing sample was made of peripheral blood. The origin of the receptors is a human donor with active COVID-19. The donor label of this sample is uncertain.

The chain combines TRBV10-3 with TRBJ2-7, with 10 bases fitting TRBD1. This CDR3 is 15 amino acids long. Germline CDR1 reads ENHRY; CDR2 reads SYGVKD. The junction had 2 bases not matched to a gene; V was cut back by 3 bases and J by 0 bases. Here the CDR3 reads CAISERDRGSYEQYF. CDR3 nucleotides: TGTGCCATCAGTGAACGGGACAGGGGCTCCTACGAGCAGTACTTC.

This clone showed up just once. The CDR3 DNA follows: TGTGCCAGCAGCAGACAGGGGCTCACTGAAGCTTTCTTT. Its protein product is CASSRQGLTEAFF. The J gene is TRBJ1-1, the V gene TRBV5-6; 8 positions match TRBD1. This CDR3 comprises 13 residues. Trimming cost V 4 bases and J 4 bases; bases outside gene matches: 3. Germline CDR1 is SGHDT and CDR2 is YYEEEE.

The V call is TRBV5-1, the J call TRBJ1-2, with TRBD1 matching 8 bases. J gave up 4 bases and V 4 bases, and 6 bases lay outside the gene matches. The CDR3 has 14 residues. CDR1 SGHRS and CDR2 YFSETQ come from the germline V gene. CDR3: CASSLGTGPYGYTF. CDR3 sequence (DNA): TGCGCCAGCAGCCTAGGGACAGGTCCCTATGGCTACACCTTC.

This clone was counted only a few times. The gene calls are TRBV11-2 and TRBJ2-1; 9 bases are a match to TRBD2. This CDR3 is built from 16 residues. The V gene's germline CDR1 is SGHAT and CDR2 FQNNGV. V lost 4 bases and J lost 5; bases outside the gene matches: 9. The CDR3 bases are TGTGCCAGCAGCTCCGTTGGAGCGGGGGGAAACAATGAGCAGTTCTTC. Its translation: CASSSVGAGGNNEQFF.

The chain joins TRBV6-4 to TRBJ2-2; tentatively, D is TRBD1 (5 bases). The CDR3 covers 15 residues. The germline V gene encodes CDR1 MRHNA and CDR2 SNTAGT. V lost 3 bases, J lost 1 base, and 9 bases lay in between. The CDR3, as DNA: TGTGCCAGCAGTGAGGGGCAGGGGAACACCGGGGAGCTGTTTTTT. Residues: CASSEGQGNTGELFF.

The V gene is TRBV3-1 (or the pseudogene TRBV3-2), the J gene TRBJ2-5, with D perhaps matching TRBD1 (6 bases). Germline lookup yields CDR1 LGHDT and CDR2 YNNKEL (reference sequence). The CDR3 is 14 residues long. V lost 8 bases, J lost 6 bases, and 19 bases lay in between. The CDR3 nucleotides read TGTGCCAGCCTACAGGGATCGGGAAGAAAGACCCAGTACTTC. Its protein is CASLQGSGRKTQYF.

The chain joins TRBV4-2 to TRBJ1-2; 8 bases match TRBD1. Germline CDR1 LGHNA, CDR2 YNFKEQ. The trim removed 1 base at V and 4 bases at J, leaving 5 bases unmatched. The CDR3 is 15 residues long. The CDR3 sequence is CASSQVTGGAYGYTF. CDR3 coding DNA: TGTGCCAGCAGCCAAGTTACAGGGGGGGCCTATGGCTACACCTTC.

The V gene is TRBV5-8, the J gene TRBJ2-7; 10 positions agree with TRBD2. J was trimmed by 6 bases and V by 6 bases; bases with no gene match: 6. Germline CDR1 reads SGHTS; CDR2 reads YDEGEE. This CDR3 has 13 amino acids. DNA of the CDR3: TGTGCCAGCACCATAGCGGGGGGCTGCGAGCAGTACTTC. Residues: CASTIAGGCEQYF.

This chain links TRBV5-4 with TRBJ2-1; D is undetermined. Germline V lookup: CDR1 SGHNT, CDR2 YYREEE (reference sequence). V lost 0 bases to trimming and J lost 8 bases, with 9 bases between them. The CDR3 sequence is 13 residues long. The CDR3 loop is CASSLVAVDEQFF. The CDR3 DNA reads as TGTGCCAGCAGCTTGGTTGCGGTGGATGAGCAGTTCTTC.

The rearrangement joins TRBV6-6 to TRBJ1-4; 11 bases are a match to TRBD1. Germline trimming cut 5 bases from V and 5 bases from J; bases unmatched to any gene: 13. Germline V gene lookup returns CDR1 MNHNY and CDR2 SVGAGI (reference sequence). This CDR3 contains 18 residues. The CDR3 DNA follows: TGTGCCAGCAGTCCGGGACAGGGGGGTGGTCGTGCCAATGAAAAACTGTTTTTT. It yields the protein CASSPGQGGGRANEKLFF.

J is TRBJ1-1 and V is TRBV14; no clear D. V gave up 4 bases and J gave up 0 bases, with 12 bases separating them. Germline V gives CDR1 SGHDN, CDR2 FVKESK. This CDR3 is 15 amino acids long. Written as DNA, the CDR3 is TGTGCCAGCAGCCCAAGGCGGCAGTTGAACACTGAAGCTTTCTTT. Its translation is CASSPRRQLNTEAFF. Combining the CDR3 with reference TRBV14 and TRBJ1-1 gives the whole variable domain EAGVTQFPSHSVIEKGQTVTLRCDPISGHDNLYWYRRVMGKEIKFLLHFVKESKQDESGMPNNRFLAERTGGTYSTLKVQPAELEDSGVYFCASSPRRQLNTEAFFGQGTRLTVV.

The chain carries TRBV29-1 and TRBJ1-1; 12 positions agree with TRBD1. V lost 7 bases and J lost 5; bases outside the gene matches: 26. The CDR3 runs to 20 residues. Germline V gene data show CDR1 as SQVTM and CDR2 as ANQGSEA. CDR3 amino acids: CSATIRVSLWGTGGRTEAFF. As DNA, the CDR3 is TGCAGCGCTACGATCCGAGTTTCGTTATGGGGGACAGGGGGCCGGACTGAAGCTTTCTTT.

Notes on this clone: One end of the junction fails to match germline, which may point to a read error. The chain has TRBV9 and TRBJ2-2; TRBD2 matches 8 bases. Germline V gene sequence: CDR1 SGDLS, CDR2 YYNGEE. The CDR3 sequence is 18 residues long. CDR3 sequence reads: CARSFRGGQGYDTGELFF. CDR3 nucleotides: TGTGCCCGCAGCTTCCGGGGGGGGCAGGGCTATGACACCGGGGAGCTGTTTTTT.